This TCR beta chain derives from a study of cytomegalovirus exposure and HLA in healthy donors. Study-wide results and limits: Within an earlier analysis, most TCR beta V segments proved productive either about 87% or about 30% of the time.

PCR employed 60 Vbeta and 13 Jbeta primers. Sequencing was performed with immunoSEQ multiplex PCR; in TCRdb, only in-frame clones are kept and a portion is missing. The sample lists about 150,000 clones; approximately 69% were seen once. This clone was detected once. What it binds is unknown. There are 16 residues in the CDR3. V was clipped by 5 bases and J by 5 bases, with 20 bases between them. The germline CDR1 and CDR2 sequences are SGHTA and FQGNSA. The genes are TRBV7-2 and TRBJ2-3; D may be TRBD2 (7 bases). Source material: PBMCs. The source is a man aged 25 to 40 in good health and CMV-seronegative. As DNA, the CDR3 is TGTGCCAGCAGCCCTATGGGGGGGGCGGGAAGAGATACGCAGTATTTT. Its protein is CASSPMGGAGRDTQYF.